This TCR beta chain appears in the sequencing data of a study of T cells in Graves' hyperthyroidism and ophthalmopathy (dated by TCRdb to the late 2010s). Turning to the overall study: Peripheral blood was sampled at the time of initial diagnosis, prior to any treatment. A discovery cohort of roughly 100 patients, approximately 44 with Graves' ophthalmopathy and under 60 with stable Graves' hyperthyroidism, was used to find distinguishing TCR V-J signatures. An independent validation cohort of around 19 hyperthyroidism patients and about 15 patients who later progressed to ophthalmopathy tested prospective prediction of ophthalmopathy. The 100 discovery patients were randomly split 7:3 into training and test sets. In addition, the study compared T-cell repertoires in thyroid tissue and in blood from roughly 6 Graves' hyperthyroidism patients. After sampling, hyperthyroidism patients received methimazole starting at 30 mg daily, and ophthalmopathy patients received high-dose intravenous methylprednisolone. According to the paper, TCR Vbeta CDR3 sequencing was carried out on about 140 peripheral blood samples, which came from under 50 ophthalmopathy, around 75 hyperthyroidism and roughly 17 progressor patients. The full study reports these points: In validation, the model predicted progression to ophthalmopathy with approximately 70% sensitivity and 72% to 85% specificity, a median of 6.5 months before onset. In cross-validation, a model built on a 13 V-J signature told ophthalmopathy apart from stable hyperthyroidism with approximately 91% sensitivity and about 81% specificity, and in testing the same model reached 80%/75%. No statistical method was used to set the sample size in advance, and investigators knew the group allocation. Most expanded thyroid clonotypes (frequency above 0.001) were also found in blood, which suggests that blood repertoires may mirror thyroid immune responses.

In regard to this clonotype: Its antigen target is currently unknown. No much larger clonotype is one base removed from it; base qualities were not supplied.

The CDR3 runs 15 residues from the cysteine to the phenylalanine. Of the read, only the CDR3 DNA is kept; its 45 bases are in frame from base 1. Deletion took 2 bases off V and 5 bases off J, with a span of 13 bases between the germline ends. From a lookup of the germline V gene, CDR1 and CDR2 are SGHNT and YENEEA. The TCR beta CDR3 regions were amplified from the RNA transcripts. The first round of RT-PCR for the TCR CDR3 was performed with the HTBI primer set and the Qiagen OneStep RT-PCR kit. The libraries were constructed in a second round of multiplex PCR and then size-selected and purified. Sequencing of the libraries was done on an Illumina HiSeq2000 using paired-end 100 bp reads. Regarding the original processing steps: SOAPnuke was used to process the raw data, throwing out any read that contained adapters or uncalled bases, had a mean Phred below 15, or lacked an exact constant-primer or identifier match. COPE v1.2.5 was used to merge high-quality paired reads, and clonotypes were defined as unique nucleotide sequences. MiTCR v1.1 was used to align the clonotypes against IMGT TRBV, TRBD and TRBJ reference segments. The analysis was restricted to V-J combinations with a frequency above 0.0001, which together covered 99.2% of the repertoires. A TCS score was defined as the ratio between F50 (clonal expansion) and ExV (chaos), using BLOSUM62-based TCRdist between CDR3 peptides within each V-J. Welch's t-statistics and random forest reduced fewer than 550 V-J features to 10 to 15, which were used in a naive Bayes classifier (R e1071). The raw public reads went through TCRdb reprocessing: fastp at Q25, MiXCR clone calling, in-frame beta chains kept. CDR3 protein duplicates are merged, each entry listing the most common genes and DNA. The authors' filters were not applied to this entry. The table for this sample lists roughly 400,000 distinct CDR3 sequences; around 25% of them were counted only once. The top ten constitute around 70% of the sample.

Graves' hyperthyroidism was defined as stable when no progression to ophthalmopathy occurred over 18 months of follow-up. Hyperthyroidism patients were newly diagnosed, had a disease duration of under 2 months, and were aged 18 to 65 years. The study excluded patients with uncontrolled infections, other autoimmune diseases, pregnancy or lactation. Diagnoses relied on clinical symptoms, serum thyroxine and TRAb, thyroid ultrasound and orbital computed tomography. Ficoll-Paque density gradient centrifugation was used to isolate PBMCs from 10 ml of fresh peripheral blood. Total RNA was extracted with Trizol reagent, and quality was checked on an Agilent 2100 Bioanalyzer.

The receptor's source is a man over 45 with Graves' hyperthyroidism. In this chain, TRBV11-3 is recombined with TRBJ2-1; too little of a D gene remains to name it. Source material: blood. The CDR3 amino acid sequence is: CASSLSSQINNEQFF. The nucleotide sequence reads TGTGCCAGCAGCTTATCCAGTCAGATCAACAATGAGCAGTTCTTC.